What follows are 4 T cell receptor beta chains derived from one specimen sequenced in a study of cytomegalovirus exposure and HLA in healthy donors. The PCR made use of 60 Vbeta and 13 Jbeta primers. Libraries were prepared by immunoSEQ multiplex PCR; TCRdb keeps only in-frame clonotypes and omits some of them. The sample consists of some 220,000 clones, over 70% of them appearing once. The specimen was PBMCs. Source of these receptors: a woman aged 60-75 years in good health and CMV-seropositive.

This chain joins TRBV19 and TRBJ2-7; TRBD1 matches 10 bases. Germline V gene lookup returns CDR1 LNHDA and CDR2 SQIVND (reference sequence). CDR3 length: 16 residues. V shed 5 bases and J 2 bases; nucleotides not matched to a gene: 9. In DNA, the CDR3 is TGTGCCAGTAGTGAATATTCGGGACAGGGGACCTACGAGCAGTACTTC. Protein sequence: CASSEYSGQGTYEQYF.

This clone was counted only a few times. V usage is TRBV18 and J usage is TRBJ1-4; 8 bases fit TRBD1. Germline V gene lookup returns CDR1 KGHSH and CDR2 LQKENI. V lost 6 bases to trimming and J lost 7 bases; unmatched junction nucleotides: 4. This CDR3 comprises 13 residues. CDR3 DNA sequence: TGTGCCAGCTCGCAGGGGGCGTTTGAAAAACTGTTTTTT. The encoded protein is CASSQGAFEKLFF.

The rearrangement links TRBV19 to TRBJ1-1; D is perhaps TRBD1 (5 bases). Trimming pared 4 bases from V and 1 base from J, leaving 16 bases between. CDR1 is LNHDA and CDR2 is SQIVND in the germline V gene (reference sequence). CDR3 length: 16 amino acids. DNA for the CDR3: TGTGCCAGTAGTACTATAGTGGGGCTTGGGAACACTGAAGCTTTCTTT. Translation gives CASSTIVGLGNTEAFF.

The chain joins TRBV5-5 to TRBJ2-2, with TRBD2 matching 8 bases. CDR3 length equals 16 residues. Germline V gives CDR1 SGHKS, CDR2 YYEKEE (reference sequence). V lost 1 base to trimming and J lost 5 bases; unmatched junction nucleotides: 7. CDR3 DNA sequence: TGTGCCAGCAGCTTGACGGGGGGGTTTCAAACCGGGGAGCTGTTTTTT. It specifies CASSLTGGFQTGELFF. The full variable domain, in which reference TRBV5-5 and TRBJ2-2 provide the parts outside the CDR3, is DAGVTQSPTHLIKTRGQQVTLRCSPISGHKSVSWYQQVLGQGPQFIFQYYEKEERGRGNFPDRFSARQFPNYSSELNVNALLLGDSALYLCASSLTGGFQTGELFFGEGSRLTVL.